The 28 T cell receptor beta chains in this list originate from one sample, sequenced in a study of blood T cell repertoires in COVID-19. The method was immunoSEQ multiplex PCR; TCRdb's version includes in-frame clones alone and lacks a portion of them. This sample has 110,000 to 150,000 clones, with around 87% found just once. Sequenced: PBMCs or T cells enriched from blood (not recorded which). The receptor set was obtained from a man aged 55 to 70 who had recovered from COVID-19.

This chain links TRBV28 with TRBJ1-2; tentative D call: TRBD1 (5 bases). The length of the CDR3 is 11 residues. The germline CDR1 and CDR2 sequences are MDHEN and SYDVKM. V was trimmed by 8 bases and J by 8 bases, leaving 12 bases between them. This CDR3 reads CASWGVGGYTF. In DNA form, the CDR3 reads TGTGCCAGCTGGGGGGTGGGCGGCTACACCTTC.

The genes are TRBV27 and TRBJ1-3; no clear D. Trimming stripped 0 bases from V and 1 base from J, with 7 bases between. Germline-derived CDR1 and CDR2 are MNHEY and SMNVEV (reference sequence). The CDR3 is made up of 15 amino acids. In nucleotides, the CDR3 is TGTGCCAGCAGTTTATCGGCAGGTTCTGGAAACACCATATATTTT. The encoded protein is CASSLSAGSGNTIYF.

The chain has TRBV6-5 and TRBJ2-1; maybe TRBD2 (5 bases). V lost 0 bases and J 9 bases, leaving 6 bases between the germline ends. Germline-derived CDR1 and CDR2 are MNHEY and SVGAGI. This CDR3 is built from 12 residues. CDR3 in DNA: TGTGCCAGCAGTTACTCACGGGGTGAGCAGTTCTTC. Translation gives CASSYSRGEQFF.

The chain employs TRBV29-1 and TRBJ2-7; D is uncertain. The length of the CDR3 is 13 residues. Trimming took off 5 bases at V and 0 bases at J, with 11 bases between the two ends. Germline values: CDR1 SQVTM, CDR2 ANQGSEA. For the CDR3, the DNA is TGCAGCGTTAAAACAGTTAGCTCCTACGAGCAGTACTTC. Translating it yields CSVKTVSSYEQYF.

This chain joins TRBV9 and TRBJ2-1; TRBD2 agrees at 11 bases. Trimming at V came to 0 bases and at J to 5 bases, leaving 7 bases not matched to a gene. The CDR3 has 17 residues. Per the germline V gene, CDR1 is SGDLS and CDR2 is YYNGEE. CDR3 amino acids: CASSVDVAGGLDNEQFF. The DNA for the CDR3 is TGTGCCAGCAGCGTAGATGTAGCGGGGGGGCTCGACAATGAGCAGTTCTTC. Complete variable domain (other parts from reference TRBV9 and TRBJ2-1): DSGVTQTPKHLITATGQRVTLRCSPRSGDLSVYWYQQSLDQGLQFLIQYYNGEERAKGNILERFSAQQFPDLHSELNLSSLELGDSALYFCASSVDVAGGLDNEQFFGPGTRLTVL.

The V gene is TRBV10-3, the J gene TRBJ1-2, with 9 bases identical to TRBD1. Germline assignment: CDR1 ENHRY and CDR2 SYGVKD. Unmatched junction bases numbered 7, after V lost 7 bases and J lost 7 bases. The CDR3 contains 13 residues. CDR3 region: CAITPGQGLGYTF. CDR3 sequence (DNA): TGTGCCATCACTCCGGGACAGGGTCTTGGCTACACCTTC.

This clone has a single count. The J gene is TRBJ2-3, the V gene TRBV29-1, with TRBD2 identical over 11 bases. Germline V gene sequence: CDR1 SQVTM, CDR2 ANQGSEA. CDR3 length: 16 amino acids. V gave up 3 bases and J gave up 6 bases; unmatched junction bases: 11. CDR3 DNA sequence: TGCAGCGTTGAGCAGCTAGCGGGAGGTGGGTTGGATACGCAGTATTTT. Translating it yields CSVEQLAGGGLDTQYF.

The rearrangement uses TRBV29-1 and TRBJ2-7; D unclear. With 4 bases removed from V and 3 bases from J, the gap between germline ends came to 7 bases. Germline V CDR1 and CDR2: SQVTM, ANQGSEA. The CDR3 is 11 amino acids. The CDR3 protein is CSVGGYYEQYF. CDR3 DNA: TGCAGCGTTGGCGGATACTACGAGCAGTACTTC.

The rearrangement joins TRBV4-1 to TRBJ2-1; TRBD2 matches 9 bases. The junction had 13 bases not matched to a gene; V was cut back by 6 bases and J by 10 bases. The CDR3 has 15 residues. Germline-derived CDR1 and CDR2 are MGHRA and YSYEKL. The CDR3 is CASSKGGGGAGEQFF. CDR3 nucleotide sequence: TGCGCCAGCAGTAAAGGGGGCGGGGGGGCAGGAGAGCAGTTCTTC.

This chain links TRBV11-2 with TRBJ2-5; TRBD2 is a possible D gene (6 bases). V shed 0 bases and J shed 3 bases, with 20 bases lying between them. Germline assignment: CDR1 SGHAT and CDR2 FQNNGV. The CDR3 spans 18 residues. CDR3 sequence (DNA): TGTGCCAGCAGCTTAGAGGGGGGATTGATCTGGCGAAAAGAGACCCAGTACTTC. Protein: CASSLEGGLIWRKETQYF.

CDR3 protein: CASSIRGQGDNSPLHF. The CDR3 nucleotides read TGTGCCAGTAGTATCCGAGGGCAGGGGGATAATTCACCCCTCCACTTT. The rearrangement links TRBV19 to TRBJ1-6, with 7 positions matching TRBD1. The CDR3 has 16 residues. The trim removed 3 bases at V and 5 bases at J, leaving 7 bases unmatched. Looked up from germline, CDR1 is LNHDA and CDR2 is SQIVND (reference sequence).

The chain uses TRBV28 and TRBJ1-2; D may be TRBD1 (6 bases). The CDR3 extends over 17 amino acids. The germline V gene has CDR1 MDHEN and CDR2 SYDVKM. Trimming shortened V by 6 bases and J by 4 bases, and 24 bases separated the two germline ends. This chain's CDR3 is CASSPGGPGRQGYGYTF. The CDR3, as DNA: TGTGCCAGCAGCCCCGGGGGGCCGGGAAGGCAAGGCTATGGCTACACCTTC.

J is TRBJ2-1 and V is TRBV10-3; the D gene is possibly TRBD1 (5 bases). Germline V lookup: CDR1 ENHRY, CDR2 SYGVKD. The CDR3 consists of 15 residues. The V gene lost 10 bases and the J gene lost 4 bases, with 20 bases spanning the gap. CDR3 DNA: TGTGCCACCAAGGGGCCTTCTTTCGGGTACAATGAGCAGTTCTTC. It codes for CATKGPSFGYNEQFF.

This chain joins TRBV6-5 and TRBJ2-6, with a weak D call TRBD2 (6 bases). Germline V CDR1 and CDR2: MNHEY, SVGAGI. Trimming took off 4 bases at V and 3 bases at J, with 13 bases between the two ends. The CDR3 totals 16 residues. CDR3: CASSFARGGGANVLTF. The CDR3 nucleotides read TGTGCCAGCAGTTTTGCGCGGGGTGGTGGGGCCAACGTCCTGACTTTC.

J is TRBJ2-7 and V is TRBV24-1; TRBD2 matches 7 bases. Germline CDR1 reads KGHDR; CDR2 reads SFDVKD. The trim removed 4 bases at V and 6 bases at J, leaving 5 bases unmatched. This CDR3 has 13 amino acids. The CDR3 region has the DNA TGTGCCACCAGTGAGATGGGAGGGGTCGAGCAGTACTTC. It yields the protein CATSEMGGVEQYF.

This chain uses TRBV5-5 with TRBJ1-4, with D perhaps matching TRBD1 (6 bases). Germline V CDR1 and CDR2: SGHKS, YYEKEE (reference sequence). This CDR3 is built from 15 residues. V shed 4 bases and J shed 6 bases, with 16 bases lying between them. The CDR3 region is CASSRGGNRDEKLFF. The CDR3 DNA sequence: TGTGCCAGCAGCCGAGGGGGTAATCGCGATGAAAAACTGTTTTTT.

The CDR3 DNA reads TGTGCCAGCTCACCGACTTCAGGGGGCAGCAATCAGCCCCAGCATTTT. Translated: CASSPTSGGSNQPQHF. This chain connects TRBV18 to TRBJ1-5, with TRBD1 identical over 8 bases. Germline CDR1 KGHSH, CDR2 LQKENI. The CDR3 sequence is 16 residues long. V was clipped by 3 bases and J by 1 base; unmatched bases: 5.

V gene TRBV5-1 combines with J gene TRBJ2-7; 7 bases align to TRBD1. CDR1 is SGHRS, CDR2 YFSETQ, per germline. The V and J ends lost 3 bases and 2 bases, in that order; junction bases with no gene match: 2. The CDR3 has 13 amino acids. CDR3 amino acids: CASSWGQPYEQYF. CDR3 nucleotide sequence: TGCGCCAGCAGCTGGGGACAGCCCTACGAGCAGTACTTC.

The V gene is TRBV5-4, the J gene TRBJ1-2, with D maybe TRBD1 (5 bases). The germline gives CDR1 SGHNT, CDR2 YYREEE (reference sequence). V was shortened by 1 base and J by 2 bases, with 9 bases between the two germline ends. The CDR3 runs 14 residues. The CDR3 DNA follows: TGTGCCAGCAGCTTGAGAAGACAGAACTATGGCTACACCTTC. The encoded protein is CASSLRRQNYGYTF.

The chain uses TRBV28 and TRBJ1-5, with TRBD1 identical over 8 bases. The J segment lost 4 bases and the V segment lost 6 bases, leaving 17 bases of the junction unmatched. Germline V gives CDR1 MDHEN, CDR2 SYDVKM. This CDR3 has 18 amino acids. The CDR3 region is CASSRTTTRQGFNQPQHF. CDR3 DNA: TGTGCCAGCAGCCGAACGACAACAAGACAGGGGTTTAATCAGCCCCAGCATTTT.

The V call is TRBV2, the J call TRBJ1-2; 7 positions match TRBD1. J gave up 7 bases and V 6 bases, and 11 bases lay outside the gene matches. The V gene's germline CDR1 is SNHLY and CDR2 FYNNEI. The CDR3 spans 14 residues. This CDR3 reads CASSERGHGIGYTF. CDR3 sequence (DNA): TGTGCCAGCAGCGAGAGGGGGCACGGGATTGGCTACACCTTC.

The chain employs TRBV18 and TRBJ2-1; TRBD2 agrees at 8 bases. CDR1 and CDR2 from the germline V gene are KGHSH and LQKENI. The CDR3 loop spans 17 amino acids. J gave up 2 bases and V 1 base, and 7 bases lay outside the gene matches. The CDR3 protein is CASSPQVAGGPYNEQFF. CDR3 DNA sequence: TGTGCCAGCTCACCACAGGTGGCGGGAGGCCCCTACAATGAGCAGTTCTTC.

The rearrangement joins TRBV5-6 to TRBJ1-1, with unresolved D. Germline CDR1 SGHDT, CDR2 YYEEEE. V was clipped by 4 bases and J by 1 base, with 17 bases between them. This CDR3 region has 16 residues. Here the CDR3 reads CASSRLGVTGNTEAFF. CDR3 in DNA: TGTGCCAGCAGCCGACTCGGGGTAACTGGGAACACTGAAGCTTTCTTT.

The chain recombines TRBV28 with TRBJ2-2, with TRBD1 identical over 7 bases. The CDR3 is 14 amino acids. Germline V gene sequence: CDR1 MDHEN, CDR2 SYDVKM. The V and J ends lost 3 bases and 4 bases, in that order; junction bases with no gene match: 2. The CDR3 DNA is TGTGCCAGCAGTTTCTACAGGGGCACCGGGGAGCTGTTTTTT. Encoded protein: CASSFYRGTGELFF.

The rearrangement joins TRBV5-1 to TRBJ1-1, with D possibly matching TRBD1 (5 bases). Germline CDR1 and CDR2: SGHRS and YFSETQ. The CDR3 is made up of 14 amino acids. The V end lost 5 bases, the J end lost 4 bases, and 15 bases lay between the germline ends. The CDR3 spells CASRIPREGTEAFF. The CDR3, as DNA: TGCGCCAGCAGAATCCCCAGGGAGGGCACTGAAGCTTTCTTT.

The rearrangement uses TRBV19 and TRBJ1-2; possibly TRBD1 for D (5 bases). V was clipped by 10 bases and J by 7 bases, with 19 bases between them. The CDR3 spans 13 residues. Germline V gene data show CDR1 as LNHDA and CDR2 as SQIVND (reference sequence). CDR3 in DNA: TGTGCCATCAGAGGGGCGGGGATGAGTGGCTACACCTTC. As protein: CAIRGAGMSGYTF.

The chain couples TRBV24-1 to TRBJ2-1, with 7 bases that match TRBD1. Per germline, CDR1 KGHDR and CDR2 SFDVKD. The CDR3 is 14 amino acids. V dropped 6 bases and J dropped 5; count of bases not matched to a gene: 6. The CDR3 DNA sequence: TGTGCCACCAGTCGGGACAGCTCTCACAATGAGCAGTTCTTC. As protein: CATSRDSSHNEQFF.

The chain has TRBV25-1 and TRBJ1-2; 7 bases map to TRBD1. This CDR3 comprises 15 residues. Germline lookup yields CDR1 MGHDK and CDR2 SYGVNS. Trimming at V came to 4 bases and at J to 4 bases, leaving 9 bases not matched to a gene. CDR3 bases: TGTGCCAGCAGTGTGAGGGGGCCGGGGATCTATGGCTACACCTTC. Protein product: CASSVRGPGIYGYTF.